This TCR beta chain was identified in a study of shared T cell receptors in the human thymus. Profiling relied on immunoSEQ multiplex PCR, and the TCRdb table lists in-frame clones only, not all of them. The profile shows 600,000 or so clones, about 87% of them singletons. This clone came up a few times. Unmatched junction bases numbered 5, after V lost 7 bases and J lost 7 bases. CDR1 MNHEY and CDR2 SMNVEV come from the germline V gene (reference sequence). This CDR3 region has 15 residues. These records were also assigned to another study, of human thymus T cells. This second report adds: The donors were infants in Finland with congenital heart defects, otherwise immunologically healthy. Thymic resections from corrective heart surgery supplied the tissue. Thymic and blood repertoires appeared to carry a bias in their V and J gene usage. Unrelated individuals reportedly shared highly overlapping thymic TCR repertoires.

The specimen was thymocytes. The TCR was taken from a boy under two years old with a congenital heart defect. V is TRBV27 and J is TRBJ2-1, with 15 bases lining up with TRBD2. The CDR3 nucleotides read TGTGCCAGCACAAGGACTAGCGGGAGGGGGAATGAGCAGTTCTTC. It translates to CASTRTSGRGNEQFF.